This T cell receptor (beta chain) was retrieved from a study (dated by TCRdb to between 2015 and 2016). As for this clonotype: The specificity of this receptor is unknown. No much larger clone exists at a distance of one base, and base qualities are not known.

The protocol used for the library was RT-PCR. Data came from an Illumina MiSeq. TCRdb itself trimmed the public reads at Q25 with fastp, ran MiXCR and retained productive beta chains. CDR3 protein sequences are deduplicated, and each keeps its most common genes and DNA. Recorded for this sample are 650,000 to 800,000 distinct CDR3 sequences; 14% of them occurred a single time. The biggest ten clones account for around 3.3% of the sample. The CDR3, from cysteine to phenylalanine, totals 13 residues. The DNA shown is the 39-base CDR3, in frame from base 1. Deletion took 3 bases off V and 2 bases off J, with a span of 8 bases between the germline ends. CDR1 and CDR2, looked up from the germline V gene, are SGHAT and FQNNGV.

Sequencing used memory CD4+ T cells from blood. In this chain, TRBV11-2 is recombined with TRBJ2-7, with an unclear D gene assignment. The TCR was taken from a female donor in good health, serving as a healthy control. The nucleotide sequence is TGTGCCAGCAGCTTTGGCGTAACCTACGAGCAGTACTTC. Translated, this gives CASSFGVTYEQYF. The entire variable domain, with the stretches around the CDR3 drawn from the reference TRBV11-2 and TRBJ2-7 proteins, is EAGVAQSPRYKIIEKRQSVAFWCNPISGHATLYWYQQILGQGPKLLIQFQNNGVVDDSQLPKDRFSAERLKGVDSTLKIQPAKLEDSAVYLCASSFGVTYEQYFGPGTRLTVT.